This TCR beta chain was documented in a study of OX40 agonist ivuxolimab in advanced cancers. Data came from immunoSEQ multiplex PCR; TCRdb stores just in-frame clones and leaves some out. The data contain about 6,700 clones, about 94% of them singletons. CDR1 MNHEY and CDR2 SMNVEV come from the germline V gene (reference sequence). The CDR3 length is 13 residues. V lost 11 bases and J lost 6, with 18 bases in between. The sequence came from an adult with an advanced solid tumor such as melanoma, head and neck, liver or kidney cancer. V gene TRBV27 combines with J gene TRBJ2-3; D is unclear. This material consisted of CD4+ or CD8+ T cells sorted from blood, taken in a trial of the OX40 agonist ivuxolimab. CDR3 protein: CALGKGDVDTQYF. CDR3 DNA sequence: TGTGCCCTGGGAAAGGGTGACGTGGATACGCAGTATTTT.